Presented here are 5 T cell receptor beta chains from one specimen sequenced in a study of glioma-infiltrating T cells after dendritic cell vaccination. TCRdb's copy holds only in-frame clones and misses some; the assay was immunoSEQ multiplex PCR. The sample carries fewer than 110,000 clones, roughly 76% recorded once. This sample comprised blood, obtained before dendritic cell vaccination. These TCRs come from a human donor with glioblastoma.

In its sample, this clone was seen a few times. The chain has TRBV7-3 and TRBJ2-5, with 8 bases fitting TRBD1. The J call is doubtful: the DNA matches TRBJ2-7 better. CDR3 length equals 15 residues. CDR1 is SGHTA, CDR2 FQGTGA, per germline. Written as DNA, the CDR3 is TGTGCCAGCTACTCGAATAACAGGGGGAACTACGAGCAGTACTTC. Translation: CASYSNNRGNYEQYF.

This chain connects TRBV7-9 to TRBJ2-3, with TRBD2 identical over 7 bases. The trim removed 1 base at V and 1 base at J, leaving 2 bases unmatched. Per germline, CDR1 SEHNR and CDR2 FQNEAQ (reference sequence). CDR3 length: 15 amino acids. CDR3 coding DNA: TGTGCCAGCAGCTTAGTTCGGGGGGGCACAGATACGCAGTATTTT. It translates to CASSLVRGGTDTQYF. Full variable domain (missing parts from reference TRBV7-9 and TRBJ2-3): DTGVSQNPRHKITKRGQNVTFRCDPISEHNRLYWYRQTLGQGPEFLTYFQNEAQLEKSRLLSDRFSAERPKGSFSTLEIQRTEQGDSAMYLCASSLVRGGTDTQYFGPGTRLTVL.

The chain carries TRBV7-2 and TRBJ2-3; 8 bases agree with TRBD2. Germline V gives CDR1 SGHTA, CDR2 FQGNSA. V was pared by 3 bases and J by 0 bases, with 2 bases of the junction left unmatched. The CDR3 sequence is 15 residues long. The DNA for the CDR3 is TGTGCCAGCAGCTTTGCGGGGGGAAGCACAGATACGCAGTATTTT. This gives the protein CASSFAGGSTDTQYF.

The V gene is TRBV19, the J gene TRBJ2-7; unclear D gene. The length of the CDR3 is 14 residues. The V gene lost 0 bases and the J gene lost 5 bases, with 11 bases spanning the gap. Germline CDR1 and CDR2: LNHDA and SQIVND (reference sequence). This chain's CDR3 is CASSIDLALNEQYF. Written as DNA, the CDR3 is TGTGCCAGTAGTATAGATCTCGCGCTCAACGAGCAGTACTTC.

The chain employs TRBV5-6 and TRBJ2-1, with TRBD2 identical over 14 bases. Germline V gene data show CDR1 as SGHDT and CDR2 as YYEEEE. The CDR3 is 17 amino acids. With V trimmed by 5 bases and J by 0 bases, 4 bases remained unmatched. CDR3 coding DNA: TGTGCCAGCAGTCCGACTAGCGGGGGGGCCTCCTACAATGAGCAGTTCTTC. Protein sequence: CASSPTSGGASYNEQFF.